What follows are 12 T cell receptor beta chains derived from one specimen sequenced in a study of HIV-infected patients and healthy controls. About 500 ng RNA was reverse transcribed with alpha and beta constant-region primers. Alpha and beta chain libraries were made separately by chain-specific third strand synthesis with multiplexing indices. Via MiXCR, TCRdb re-called the 5' RACE reads, giving one row per CDR3 protein. Of about 15,000 distinct CDR3 sequences listed, 5.5% are singletons. Whole blood was used without fractionation, so all unsorted peripheral T cells were included. The sequencing sample was made of blood. Receptors were obtained from an adult in good health.

In its sample, this clonotype is medium-sized. The genes are TRBV14 and TRBJ2-1; 13 nucleotides line up with TRBD2. Trimming cost V 3 bases and J 4 bases; bases outside gene matches: 6. The CDR3 loop spans 17 amino acids. Germline V gene sequence: CDR1 SGHDN, CDR2 FVKESK. The CDR3 sequence: CASSHPGTSGVYNEQFF. The CDR3 DNA is TGTGCCAGCAGCCATCCCGGGACTAGCGGGGTATACAATGAGCAGTTCTTC.

This clonotype came up many times. The chain couples TRBV18 to TRBJ2-5, with unresolved D. V lost 2 bases and J 5 bases, leaving 6 bases between the germline ends. Per the germline V gene, CDR1 is KGHSH and CDR2 is LQKENI. This CDR3 spans 12 amino acids. CDR3 sequence reads: CASSPGRETQYF. The CDR3 coding sequence is TGTGCCAGCTCACCAGGAAGGGAGACCCAGTACTTC.

This clonotype was recorded many times. V usage is TRBV5-1 and J usage is TRBJ2-1, with D perhaps TRBD2 (7 bases). CDR3 size: 19 residues. Per germline, CDR1 SGHRS and CDR2 YFSETQ. Trimming took off 0 bases at V and 2 bases at J, with 21 bases between the two ends. The CDR3 nucleotides are TGCGCCAGCAGCTTGGTCCCCCGGACCGCGGGGGCGCCCTACAATGAGCAGTTCTTC. This encodes CASSLVPRTAGAPYNEQFF. Using reference TRBV5-1 and TRBJ2-1 for the parts outside the CDR3, the full variable domain is KAGVTQTPRYLIKTRGQQVTLSCSPISGHRSVSWYQQTPGQGLQFLFEYFSETQRNKGNFPGRFSGRQFSNSRSEMNVSTLELGDSALYLCASSLVPRTAGAPYNEQFFGPGTRLTVL.

This clonotype has ten or more counts. This chain links TRBV11-3 with TRBJ2-7; D is unresolved. Between the trimmed V and J ends, which lost 3 bases and 5 bases, there was a span of 8 bases. The germline gives CDR1 SGHNT, CDR2 YENEEA. CDR3 length: 12 amino acids. The CDR3 spells CASSLGENEQYF. Written as DNA, the CDR3 is TGTGCCAGCAGCTTGGGTGAAAACGAGCAGTACTTC. The full variable domain, its missing parts supplied by reference TRBV11-3 and TRBJ2-7, is EAGVVQSPRYKIIEKKQPVAFWCNPISGHNTLYWYLQNLGQGPELLIRYENEEAVDDSQLPKDRFSAERLKGVDSTLKIQPAELGDSAVYLCASSLGENEQYFGPGTRLTVT.

The sample holds many counts of this clonotype. The chain is built from TRBV5-1 and TRBJ2-7; possibly TRBD1 for D (6 bases). CDR1 SGHRS and CDR2 YFSETQ come from the germline V gene. The CDR3 totals 14 residues. With 2 bases removed from V and 1 base from J, the gap between germline ends came to 10 bases. CDR3: CASSFNRDSYEQYF. The CDR3 DNA reads as TGCGCCAGCAGCTTTAACAGGGATTCCTACGAGCAGTACTTC.

This clonotype occurred many times. The chain links TRBV19 to TRBJ1-2; the D gene is possibly TRBD1 (5 bases). The V end lost 5 bases, the J end lost 7 bases, and 20 bases lay between the germline ends. Germline CDR1 is LNHDA and CDR2 is SQIVND (reference sequence). This CDR3 spans 15 amino acids. The CDR3 DNA follows: TGTGCCAGTAGTGAACCGGGACGGCTAACTTCTGGCTACACCTTC. It codes for CASSEPGRLTSGYTF.

This clonotype qualifies as medium-sized. The chain links TRBV5-1 to TRBJ2-7; D ambiguous. Trimming shortened V by 4 bases and J by 2 bases, and 7 bases separated the two germline ends. From germline, CDR1 is SGHRS and CDR2 YFSETQ. The CDR3 covers 12 residues. The CDR3 coding sequence is TGCGCCAGCAGCGAGATACCCTACGAGCAGTACTTC. Protein product: CASSEIPYEQYF.

In this sample, this clonotype is medium-sized (0.01 to 0.1%). The V gene is TRBV20-1, the J gene TRBJ2-5, with a tentative D call TRBD2 (5 bases). The CDR3 covers 12 residues. Germline V CDR1 and CDR2: DFQATT, SNEGSKA (reference sequence). Trimming shortened V by 5 bases and J by 10 bases, and 17 bases separated the two germline ends. The CDR3 loop is CSAADSKEVQYF. In DNA form, the CDR3 reads TGCAGTGCTGCGGACTCGAAAGAGGTCCAGTACTTC.

In its sample, this clonotype was seen a few times. CDR3 DNA: TGTGCCAGCACGCACCCCGAAAAGAGCCCAGATACGCAGTATTTT. Its translation: CASTHPEKSPDTQYF. The chain employs TRBV7-9 and TRBJ2-3; unclear D gene. This CDR3 contains 15 residues. V shed 7 bases and J shed 4 bases, with 18 bases lying between them. The germline V gene has CDR1 SEHNR and CDR2 FQNEAQ (reference sequence).

This clonotype counts as medium-sized. The J gene is TRBJ2-1, the V gene TRBV2; 13 bases match TRBD2. Germline assignment: CDR1 SNHLY and CDR2 FYNNEI. The CDR3 has 15 amino acids. The V gene end was trimmed by 5 bases and the J gene end by 6 bases; junction bases not matched to a gene: 4. CDR3 region: CASSLTSGGSNEQFF. The CDR3 DNA is TGTGCCAGCAGTTTGACTAGCGGGGGGAGCAATGAGCAGTTCTTC. Full variable domain (missing parts from reference TRBV2 and TRBJ2-1): EPEVTQTPSHQVTQMGQEVILRCVPISNHLYFYWYRQILGQKVEFLVSFYNNEISEKSEIFDDQFSVERPDGSNFTLKIRSTKLEDSAMYFCASSLTSGGSNEQFFGPGTRLTVL.

This clonotype was detected ten times or more. The gene calls are TRBV6-2 or TRBV6-3 and TRBJ2-5; 11 positions match TRBD2. V shed 1 base and J 0 bases; nucleotides not matched to a gene: 13. In germline, CDR1 is MNHEY, CDR2 SVGEGT. The CDR3 consists of 20 residues. CDR3 region: CASSYYFRSTSGGNQETQYF. CDR3 in DNA: TGTGCCAGCAGTTACTATTTCCGCTCTACTAGCGGGGGTAACCAAGAGACCCAGTACTTC.

This clonotype has ten or more counts. In DNA form, the CDR3 reads TGTGCCAGCAGCTTGGTCGTATTGGGGACTAGCGGGGGGGCAGGGTACAATGAGCAGTTCTTC. Its translation is CASSLVVLGTSGGAGYNEQFF. J is TRBJ2-1 and V is TRBV5-5, with 16 bases matching TRBD2. The CDR3 spans 21 residues. After removal of 0 bases from V and 4 bases from J, the junction contained 13 bases not matched to a gene. CDR1 is SGHKS, CDR2 YYEKEE, per germline (reference sequence).